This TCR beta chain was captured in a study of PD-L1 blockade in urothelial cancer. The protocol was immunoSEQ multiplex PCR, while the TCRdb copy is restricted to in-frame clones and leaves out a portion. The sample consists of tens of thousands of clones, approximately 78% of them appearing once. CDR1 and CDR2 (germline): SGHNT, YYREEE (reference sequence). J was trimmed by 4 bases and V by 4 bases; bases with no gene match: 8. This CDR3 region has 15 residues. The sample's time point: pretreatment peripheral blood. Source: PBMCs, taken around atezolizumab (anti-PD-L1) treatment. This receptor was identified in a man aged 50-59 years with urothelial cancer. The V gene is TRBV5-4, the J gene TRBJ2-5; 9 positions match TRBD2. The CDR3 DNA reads TGTGCCAGCAGCCTGACCGGGACTAGCAGAGAGACCCAGTACTTC. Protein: CASSLTGTSRETQYF.